Shown below are 3 T cell receptor beta chains from a single sample sequenced in a study of T cells after yellow fever vaccination. TCRdb re-called the 5' RACE reads through MiXCR, storing one row per CDR3 protein. The sample lists 620,000 or so distinct CDR3 sequences; approximately 16% were seen once. Sequencing used PBMCs, obtained more than 4 days after the first yellow fever vaccination. Every receptor here comes from a man between 18 and 35 years old who received the YFV17D yellow fever vaccine.

This clonotype was counted a few times. The chain joins TRBV27 to TRBJ2-4, with a tentative D call TRBD2 (5 bases). Germline CDR1 reads MNHEY; CDR2 reads SMNVEV (reference sequence). The CDR3 runs 13 residues. Trimming pared 6 bases from V and 8 bases from J, leaving 14 bases between. This chain's CDR3 is CASSIRGRDIQYF. The CDR3 nucleotides are TGTGCCAGCAGCATACGTGGGAGAGACATTCAGTACTTC.

The table lists this clonotype with a few counts. The J gene is TRBJ1-5, the V gene TRBV30, with D uncertain. CDR1 and CDR2 from the germline V gene are GTSNPN and SVGIG (reference sequence). V was pared by 2 bases and J by 4 bases, with 9 bases between. This CDR3 spans 13 amino acids. The CDR3: CAWSYKTNQPQHF. The CDR3 bases are TGTGCCTGGAGTTACAAGACTAATCAGCCCCAGCATTTT.

The chain has TRBV19 and TRBJ1-5, with D tentatively TRBD1 (5 bases). Looked up from germline, CDR1 is LNHDA and CDR2 is SQIVND (reference sequence). The CDR3 length is 17 residues. Trimming pared 4 bases from V and 2 bases from J, leaving 18 bases between. The CDR3 region is CASSTSQGRARNQPQHF. The DNA of the CDR3 is TGTGCCAGTAGTACCAGCCAGGGCAGGGCCCGCAATCAGCCCCAGCATTTT.